These 17 T cell receptor beta chains were sequenced from one sample in a study of cytomegalovirus exposure and HLA in healthy donors (dated by TCRdb to the late 2010s). The library was generated by the immunoSEQ multiplex PCR assay. Drawn from immuneACCESS, this table holds only the in-frame rearrangements with V and J called that TCRdb kept. Clones are partly lost; checked studies trace under half to an unresolved V gene and leave the rest unexplained. This sample lists fewer than 120,000 clones; 70% to 90% were detected once. The ten largest clones represent 1.4% of the sample. Sample: PBMCs. These receptors originate from a woman aged 25 to 45 in good health and CMV-seropositive.

The J gene is TRBJ2-7, the V gene TRBV18; 9 bases fit TRBD1. The germline gives CDR1 KGHSH, CDR2 LQKENI. J lost 3 bases, V lost 5 bases, and 14 bases had no gene match. CDR3 length: 17 residues. The CDR3 loop reads CASSSSTSGQGDYEQYF. The CDR3, as DNA: TGTGCCAGCTCATCATCCACCTCGGGACAGGGAGACTACGAGCAGTACTTC.

V gene TRBV4-1 combines with J gene TRBJ2-7, with D possibly matching TRBD1 (6 bases). CDR1 and CDR2 from the germline V gene are MGHRA and YSYEKL. CDR3 length: 16 residues. V lost 0 bases and J 3 bases, leaving 15 bases between the germline ends. The CDR3 reads CASSQEGYEGHYEQYF. The CDR3 bases are TGCGCCAGCAGCCAAGAGGGGTACGAGGGACACTACGAGCAGTACTTC.

This clone was recorded only once. This sequence joins TRBV5-1 and TRBJ2-1, with 9 bases that match TRBD1. Per the germline V gene, CDR1 is SGHRS and CDR2 is YFSETQ. This CDR3 spans 15 amino acids. V lost 4 bases to trimming and J lost 6 bases; unmatched junction nucleotides: 8. The CDR3 loop reads CASSTQGAGFNEQFF. Here the CDR3 DNA reads TGCGCCAGCAGCACACAGGGGGCTGGTTTCAATGAGCAGTTCTTC.

This clone was detected a few times. V is TRBV28 and J is TRBJ2-7, with 7 bases lining up with TRBD2. The germline V gene encodes CDR1 MDHEN and CDR2 SYDVKM. This CDR3 is built from 15 residues. With 4 bases clipped from V and 2 bases from J, the junction kept 8 bases outside the gene matches. CDR3 sequence (DNA): TGTGCCAGCAGTTGGCGACTAGCTGTTACCTACGAGCAGTACTTC. It specifies CASSWRLAVTYEQYF.

The chain recombines TRBV5-4 with TRBJ2-1; TRBD2 is a possible D gene (7 bases). The germline V gene has CDR1 SGHNT and CDR2 YYREEE (reference sequence). The CDR3 consists of 18 residues. With 0 bases removed from V and 5 bases from J, the gap between germline ends came to 21 bases. The CDR3 nucleotides are TGTGCCAGCAGCTTGGGGGGGGGCGGAGGCCCGTCCCACAATGAGCAGTTCTTC. Translating it yields CASSLGGGGGPSHNEQFF.

The V gene is TRBV18, the J gene TRBJ2-3; D is ambiguous. The V end was cut by 6 bases, the J end by 0 bases, with 7 bases between. From germline, CDR1 is KGHSH and CDR2 LQKENI. The CDR3 consists of 13 residues. The CDR3, as DNA: TGTGCCAGCTCCCCAACTAGCACAGATACGCAGTATTTT. Translating gives CASSPTSTDTQYF.

The chain recombines TRBV28 with TRBJ2-7; TRBD1 aligns across 7 bases. This CDR3 contains 14 residues. Germline loops: CDR1 MDHEN, CDR2 SYDVKM. Trimming took 4 bases from V and 5 from J; bases not matched to a gene: 8. The CDR3 region has the DNA TGTGCCAGCAGTTCCCCCGGGACAGAAAACGAGCAGTACTTC. Translation: CASSSPGTENEQYF.

CDR3 region: CASSTNTGFEQYF. The CDR3 bases are TGTGCCAGCAGTACTAACACAGGATTCGAGCAGTACTTC. The chain uses TRBV5-4 and TRBJ2-7; D may be TRBD1 (5 bases). This CDR3 has 13 amino acids. V was shortened by 5 bases and J by 6 bases, with 15 bases between the two germline ends. The V gene's germline CDR1 is SGHNT and CDR2 YYREEE (reference sequence).

The rearrangement links TRBV7-6 to TRBJ2-5; 7 bases are a match to TRBD2. The CDR3 contains 14 residues. The germline V gene encodes CDR1 SGHVS and CDR2 FNYEAQ. V lost 3 bases, J lost 5 bases, and 6 bases stayed unmatched. For the CDR3, the DNA is TGTGCCAGCAGCTTTGACGGGGGGTTTGAGACCCAGTACTTC. Encoded protein: CASSFDGGFETQYF.

The chain recombines TRBV9 with TRBJ2-7, with D perhaps TRBD1 (7 bases). CDR1 and CDR2 from the germline V gene are SGDLS and YYNGEE. This CDR3 region has 14 residues. V lost 6 bases to trimming and J lost 2 bases, with 15 bases between them. The CDR3 loop is CASTRGADPYEQYF. As DNA, the CDR3 is TGTGCCAGCACCAGGGGGGCGGACCCCTACGAGCAGTACTTC.

J is TRBJ2-7 and V is TRBV18; 8 bases line up with TRBD2. The CDR3 is made up of 14 amino acids. The ends lost 0 bases at V and 5 bases at J; junction bases unmatched: 3. Per the germline V gene, CDR1 is KGHSH and CDR2 is LQKENI. CDR3 loop: CASSPPSGSNEQYF. The CDR3 region has the DNA TGTGCCAGCTCACCACCGAGCGGGAGCAACGAGCAGTACTTC.

The chain couples TRBV4-2 to TRBJ2-1; TRBD2 aligns across 7 bases. CDR1 LGHNA and CDR2 YNFKEQ come from the germline V gene. The length of the CDR3 is 15 residues. V shed 4 bases, J shed 4 bases, and the junction held 7 bases outside the gene matches. CDR3 nucleotides: TGTGCCAGCAGCCCCTCCGGGACTAATTACAATGAGCAGTTCTTC. Translating it yields CASSPSGTNYNEQFF.

This clone was seen only a few times. The rearrangement joins TRBV6-5 to TRBJ1-2; no definite D call. Germline CDR1 and CDR2: MNHEY and SVGAGI. The CDR3 totals 14 residues. The ends were cut back, 6 bases at V and 5 bases at J, with 16 bases in the middle. DNA for the CDR3: TGTGCCAGCAGCCCCGGTTGGGAGGGTTATGGCTACACCTTC. Protein product: CASSPGWEGYGYTF.

As to this clone: Other DNA sequences in this specimen translate into the identical CDR3. This sequence joins TRBV27 and TRBJ2-7, with a weak D call TRBD2 (5 bases). Germline V gene data show CDR1 as MNHEY and CDR2 as SMNVEV (reference sequence). The CDR3 is 11 residues long. Trimming removed 6 bases at V and 3 bases at J, with 6 bases between. CDR3 coding DNA: TGTGCCAGCAGCCGGGGCTACGAGCAGTACTTC. It is translated as CASSRGYEQYF.

This clone was seen just once. This chain connects TRBV15 to TRBJ1-4; tentatively, D is TRBD1 (6 bases). CDR1 is LNHNV, CDR2 YYDKDF, per germline (reference sequence). This CDR3 is built from 15 residues. V lost 5 bases to trimming and J lost 2 bases, with 12 bases between them. CDR3 loop: CATSGHRVTNEKLFF. The CDR3 coding sequence is TGTGCCACCAGCGGGCACAGGGTGACTAATGAAAAACTGTTTTTT.

This rearrangement joins TRBV7-9 to TRBJ2-2; weak D call: TRBD1 (5 bases). The CDR3 sequence is 18 residues long. Germline CDR1 and CDR2: SEHNR and FQNEAQ (reference sequence). Trimming took off 5 bases at V and 6 bases at J, with 25 bases between the two ends. The chain's CDR3 is CASSQKGYGRNLAGELFF. The CDR3, as DNA: TGTGCCAGCAGCCAAAAGGGGTACGGAAGGAATCTTGCCGGGGAGCTGTTTTTT.

This sequence joins TRBV6-1 and TRBJ2-2; possible D gene TRBD1, 5 bases. Germline V CDR1 and CDR2: MNHNS, SASEGT. The CDR3 contains 14 residues. Trimming took off 3 bases at V and 5 bases at J, with 10 bases between the two ends. The CDR3 sequence is CASSDRVMTGELFF. In nucleotides, the CDR3 is TGTGCCAGCAGTGACAGGGTTATGACCGGGGAGCTGTTTTTT.